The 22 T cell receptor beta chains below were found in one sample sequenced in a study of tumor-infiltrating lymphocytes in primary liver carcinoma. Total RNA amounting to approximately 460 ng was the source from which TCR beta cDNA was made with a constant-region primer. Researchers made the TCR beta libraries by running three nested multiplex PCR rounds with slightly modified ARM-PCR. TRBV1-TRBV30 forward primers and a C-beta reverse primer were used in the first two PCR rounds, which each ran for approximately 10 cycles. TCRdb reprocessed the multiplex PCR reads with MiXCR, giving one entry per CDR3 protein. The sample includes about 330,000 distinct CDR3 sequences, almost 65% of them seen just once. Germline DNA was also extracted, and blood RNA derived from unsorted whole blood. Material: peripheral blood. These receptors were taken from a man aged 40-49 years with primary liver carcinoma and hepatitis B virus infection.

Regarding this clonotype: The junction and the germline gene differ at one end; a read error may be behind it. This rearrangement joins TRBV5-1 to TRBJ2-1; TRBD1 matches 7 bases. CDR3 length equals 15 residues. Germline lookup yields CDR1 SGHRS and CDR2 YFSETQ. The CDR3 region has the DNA TGTGCCAGCAAAGAGACAGGGAACAGTTTTGGTGAGCAGTTCTTC. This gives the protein CASKETGNSFGEQFF.

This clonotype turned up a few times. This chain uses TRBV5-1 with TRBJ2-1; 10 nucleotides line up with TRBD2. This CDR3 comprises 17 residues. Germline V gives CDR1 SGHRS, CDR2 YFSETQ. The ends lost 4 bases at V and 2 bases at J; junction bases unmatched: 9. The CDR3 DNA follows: TGCGCCAGCAGCCCCCCGGGACTAGCGAGGACCTACAATGAGCAGTTCTTC. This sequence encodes CASSPPGLARTYNEQFF.

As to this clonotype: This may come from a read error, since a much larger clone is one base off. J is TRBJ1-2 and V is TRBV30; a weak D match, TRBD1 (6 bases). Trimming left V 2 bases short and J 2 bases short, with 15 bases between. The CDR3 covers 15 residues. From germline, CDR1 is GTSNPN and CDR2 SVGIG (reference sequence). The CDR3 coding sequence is TGTGCCTGGAGTAAAGGGACAACCCTAAACTATGGCTACACCTTC. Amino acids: CAWSKGTTLNYGYTF. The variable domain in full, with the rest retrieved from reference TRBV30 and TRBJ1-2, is SQTIHQWPATLVQPVGSPLSLECTVEGTSNPNLYWYRQAAGRGLQLLFYSVGIGQISSEVPQNLSASRPQDRQFILSSKKLLLSDSGFYLCAWSKGTTLNYGYTFGSGTRLTVV.

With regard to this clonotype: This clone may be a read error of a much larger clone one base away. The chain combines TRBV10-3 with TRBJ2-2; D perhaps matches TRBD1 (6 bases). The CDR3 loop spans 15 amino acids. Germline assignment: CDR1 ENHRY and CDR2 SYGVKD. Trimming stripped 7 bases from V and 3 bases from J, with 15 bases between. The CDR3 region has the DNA TGTGCCATCACCAGGGACACAACGGACACCGGGGAGCTGTTTTTT. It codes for CAITRDTTDTGELFF.

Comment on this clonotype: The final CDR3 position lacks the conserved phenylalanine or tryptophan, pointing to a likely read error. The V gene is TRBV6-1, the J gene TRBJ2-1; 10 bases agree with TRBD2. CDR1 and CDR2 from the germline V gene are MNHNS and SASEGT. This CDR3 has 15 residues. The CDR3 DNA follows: TGTGCCAACAGTGCAGCGGGAGGGCCCTACAATGAGCAGTTCCTC. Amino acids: CANSAAGGPYNEQFL.

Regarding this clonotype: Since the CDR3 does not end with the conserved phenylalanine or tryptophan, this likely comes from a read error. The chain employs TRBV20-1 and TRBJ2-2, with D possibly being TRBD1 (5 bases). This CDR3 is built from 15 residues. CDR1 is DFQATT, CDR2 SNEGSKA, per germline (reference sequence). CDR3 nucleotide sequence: TGCAATGCTAGAGATCAGGGAAAATCGACCGGGGAGCTGTTTTCT. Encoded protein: CNARDQGKSTGELFS.

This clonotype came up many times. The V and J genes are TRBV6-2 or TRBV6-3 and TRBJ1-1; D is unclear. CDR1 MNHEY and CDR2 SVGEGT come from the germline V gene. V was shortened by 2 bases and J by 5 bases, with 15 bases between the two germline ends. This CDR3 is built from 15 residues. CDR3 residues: CASSYGGIEGTEAFF. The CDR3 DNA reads TGTGCCAGCAGTTACGGAGGGATAGAGGGAACTGAAGCTTTCTTT.

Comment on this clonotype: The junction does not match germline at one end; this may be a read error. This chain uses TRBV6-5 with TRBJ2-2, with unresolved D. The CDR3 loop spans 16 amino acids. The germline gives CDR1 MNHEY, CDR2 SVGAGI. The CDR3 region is CASSDSKVTNSGELFF. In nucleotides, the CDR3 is TGTGCCAGCAGTGATTCCAAGGTTACTAACAGCGGGGAGCTGTTTTTT.

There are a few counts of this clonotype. The chain's CDR3 is CASRTGSTSFF. The CDR3 nucleotides are TGTGCCAGCAGGACAGGGTCCACTAGTTTCTTC. The genes are TRBV7-9 and TRBJ2-1; 7 nucleotides match TRBD1. The length of the CDR3 is 11 residues. With 6 bases clipped from V and 16 bases from J, the junction kept 9 bases outside the gene matches. Germline lookup yields CDR1 SEHNR and CDR2 FQNEAQ (reference sequence).

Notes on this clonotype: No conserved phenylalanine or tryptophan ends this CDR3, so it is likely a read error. CDR3: CASKKDTAGADTQYS. In nucleotides, the CDR3 is TGTGCCAGCAAGAAAGATACGGCAGGGGCAGATACGCAGTATTCT. The gene calls are TRBV11-2 and TRBJ2-3; TRBD1 might be the D (6 bases). The CDR3 has 15 residues. V gave up 7 bases and J gave up 4 bases, with 18 bases separating them. CDR1 is SGHAT and CDR2 is FQNNGV in the germline V gene.

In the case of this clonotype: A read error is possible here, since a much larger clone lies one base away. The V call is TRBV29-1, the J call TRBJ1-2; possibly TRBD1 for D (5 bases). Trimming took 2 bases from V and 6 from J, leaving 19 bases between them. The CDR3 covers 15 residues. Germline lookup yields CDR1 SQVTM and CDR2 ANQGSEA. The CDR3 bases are TGCAGCGTTGAATGGGGGACCGGGGGAAATGATGGCTACACCTTC. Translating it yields CSVEWGTGGNDGYTF.

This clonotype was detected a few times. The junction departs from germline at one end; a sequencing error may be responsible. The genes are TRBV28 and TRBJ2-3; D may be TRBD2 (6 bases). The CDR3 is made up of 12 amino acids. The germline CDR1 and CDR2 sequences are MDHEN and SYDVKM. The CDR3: CASSLGYGEVDF. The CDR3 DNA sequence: TGTGCCAGCAGTTTGGGGTACGGGGAGGTGGATTTT.

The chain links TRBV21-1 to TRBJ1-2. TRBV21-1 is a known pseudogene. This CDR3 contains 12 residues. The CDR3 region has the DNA TGTGCCAGCACCAGAGTACTCTATCGCTACACCTTC. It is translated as CASTRVLYRYTF.

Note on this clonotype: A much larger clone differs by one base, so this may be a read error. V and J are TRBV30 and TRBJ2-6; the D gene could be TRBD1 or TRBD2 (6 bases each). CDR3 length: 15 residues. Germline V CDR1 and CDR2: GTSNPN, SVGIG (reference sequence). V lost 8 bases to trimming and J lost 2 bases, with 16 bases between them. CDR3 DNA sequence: TGTGCCCGCGCCGGGGGCTTAACTGGGGCCAACGTCCTGACTTTC. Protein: CARAGGLTGANVLTF.

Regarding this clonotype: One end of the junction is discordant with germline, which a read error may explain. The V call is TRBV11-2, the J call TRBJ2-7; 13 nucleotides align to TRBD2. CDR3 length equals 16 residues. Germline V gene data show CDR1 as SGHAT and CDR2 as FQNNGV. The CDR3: CAISPSGLAGAAEQHF. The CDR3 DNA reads TGTGCCATCAGCCCTTCAGGACTAGCGGGAGCGGCCGAGCAGCACTTC.

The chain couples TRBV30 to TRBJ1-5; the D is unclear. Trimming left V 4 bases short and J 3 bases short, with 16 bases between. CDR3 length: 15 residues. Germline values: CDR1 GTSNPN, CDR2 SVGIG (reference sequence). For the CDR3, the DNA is TGTGCCTGGAATTTGGGTCTGAACATCAATCAGCCCCAGCATTTT. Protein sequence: CAWNLGLNINQPQHF.

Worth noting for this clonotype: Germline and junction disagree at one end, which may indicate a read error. In DNA, the CDR3 is TGTGCCAGCAGCACAAAGAGTAGCGGGTCCTACAATGAGCAGTTATTC. Amino acids: CASSTKSSGSYNEQLF. The chain couples TRBV11-3 to TRBJ2-1, with 7 bases that match TRBD2. Germline V CDR1 and CDR2: SGHNT, YENEEA. This CDR3 spans 16 amino acids.

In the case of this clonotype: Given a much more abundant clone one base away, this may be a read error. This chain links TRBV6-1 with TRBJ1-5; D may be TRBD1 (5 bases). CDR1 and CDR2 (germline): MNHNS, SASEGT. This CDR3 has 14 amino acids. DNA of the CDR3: TGTACCAGCAGTGGGACGGGCAGCAATCAGCCCCAGCATTTT. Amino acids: CTSSGTGSNQPQHF.

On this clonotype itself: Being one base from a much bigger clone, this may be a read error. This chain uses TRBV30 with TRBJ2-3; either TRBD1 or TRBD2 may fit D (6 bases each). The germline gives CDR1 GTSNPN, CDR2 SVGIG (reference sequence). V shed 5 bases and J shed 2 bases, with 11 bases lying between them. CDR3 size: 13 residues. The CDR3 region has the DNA TGTGCCTGGGGCGGGGACATCACAGATACGCAGTATTTT. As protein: CAWGGDITDTQYF.

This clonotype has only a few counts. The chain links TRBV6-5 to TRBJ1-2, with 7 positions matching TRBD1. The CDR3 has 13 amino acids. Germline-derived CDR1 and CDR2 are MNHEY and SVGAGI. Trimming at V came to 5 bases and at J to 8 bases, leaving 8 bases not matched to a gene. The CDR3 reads CASSDPTGRGYTF. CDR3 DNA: TGTGCCAGCAGTGACCCGACAGGGAGAGGCTACACCTTC.

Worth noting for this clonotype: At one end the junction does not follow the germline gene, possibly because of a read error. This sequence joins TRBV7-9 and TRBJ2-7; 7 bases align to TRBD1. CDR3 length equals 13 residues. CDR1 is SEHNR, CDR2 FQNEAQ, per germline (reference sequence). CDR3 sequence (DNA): TGTACCAGCAACCTAAACACAGGGGACGAGCAGTACTTC. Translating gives CTSNLNTGDEQYF.

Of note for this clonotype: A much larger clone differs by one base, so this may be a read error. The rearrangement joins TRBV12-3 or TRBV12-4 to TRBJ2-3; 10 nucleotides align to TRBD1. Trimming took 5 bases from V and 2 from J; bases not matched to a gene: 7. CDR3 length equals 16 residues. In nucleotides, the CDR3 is TGTGCCAGCAGTCTGCTGACAGGGGGCGTCACAGATACGCAGTATTTT. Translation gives CASSLLTGGVTDTQYF.